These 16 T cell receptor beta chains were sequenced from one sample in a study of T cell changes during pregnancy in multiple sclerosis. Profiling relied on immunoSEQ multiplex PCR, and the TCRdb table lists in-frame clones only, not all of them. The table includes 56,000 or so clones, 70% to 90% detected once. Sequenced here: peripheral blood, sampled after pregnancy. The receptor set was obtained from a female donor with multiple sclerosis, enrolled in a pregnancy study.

The DNA for the CDR3 is TGCGCCAGCAGTGATTTGCCAGGCCTCCCGGACGAGCAGTACTTC. This codes for CASSDLPGLPDEQYF. The J gene is TRBJ2-7, the V gene TRBV10-1, with D unclear. Germline lookup yields CDR1 WNHNN and CDR2 SYGVQD (reference sequence). The ends were cut back, 3 bases at V and 5 bases at J, with 17 bases in the middle. The CDR3 sequence is 15 residues long.

CDR3 nucleotides: TGCGCCAGCAGCCAAGATAGGAGGGGTGAGCAGTTCTTC. It translates to CASSQDRRGEQFF. The V gene is TRBV4-1, the J gene TRBJ2-1, with D perhaps TRBD2 (6 bases). Germline V CDR1 and CDR2: MGHRA, YSYEKL. This CDR3 comprises 13 residues. The V end lost 0 bases, the J end lost 9 bases, and 9 bases lay between the germline ends.

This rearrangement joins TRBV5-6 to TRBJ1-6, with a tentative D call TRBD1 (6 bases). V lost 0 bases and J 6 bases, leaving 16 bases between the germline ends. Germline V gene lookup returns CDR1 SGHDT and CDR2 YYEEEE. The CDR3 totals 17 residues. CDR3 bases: TGTGCCAGCAGCTTGGGGACAGAGATCAGCACTAATTCACCCCTCCACTTT. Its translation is CASSLGTEISTNSPLHF.

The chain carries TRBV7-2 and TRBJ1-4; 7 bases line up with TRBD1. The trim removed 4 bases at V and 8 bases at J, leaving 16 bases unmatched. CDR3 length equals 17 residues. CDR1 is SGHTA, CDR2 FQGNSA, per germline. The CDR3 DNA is TGTGCCAGCAGCTCCTACGGTAGGACAGGTGCGGGGGAAAAACTGTTTTTT. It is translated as CASSSYGRTGAGEKLFF.

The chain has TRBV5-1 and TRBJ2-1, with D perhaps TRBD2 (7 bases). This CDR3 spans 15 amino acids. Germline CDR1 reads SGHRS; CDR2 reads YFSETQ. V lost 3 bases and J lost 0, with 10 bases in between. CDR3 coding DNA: TGCGCCAGCAGCTCGGGGGGACACTCCTACAATGAGCAGTTCTTC. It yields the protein CASSSGGHSYNEQFF. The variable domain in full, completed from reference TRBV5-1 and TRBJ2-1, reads KAGVTQTPRYLIKTRGQQVTLSCSPISGHRSVSWYQQTPGQGLQFLFEYFSETQRNKGNFPGRFSGRQFSNSRSEMNVSTLELGDSALYLCASSSGGHSYNEQFFGPGTRLTVL.

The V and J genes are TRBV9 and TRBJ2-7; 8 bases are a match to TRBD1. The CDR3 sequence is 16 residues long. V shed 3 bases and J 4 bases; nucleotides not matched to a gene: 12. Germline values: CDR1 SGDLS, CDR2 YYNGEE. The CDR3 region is CASSEGETGVGYEQYF. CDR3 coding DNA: TGTGCCAGCAGCGAGGGGGAGACAGGGGTAGGATACGAGCAGTACTTC.

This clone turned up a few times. DNA for the CDR3: TGTGCCAGCAGTTGGACAGGCCAAGAGACCCAGTACTTC. Translating it yields CASSWTGQETQYF. This chain links TRBV5-6 with TRBJ2-5; 7 nucleotides line up with TRBD1. The V and J ends lost 5 bases and 1 base, in that order; junction bases with no gene match: 2. This CDR3 is 13 amino acids long. Germline CDR1 is SGHDT and CDR2 is YYEEEE. The full variable domain, with the rest looked up from reference TRBV5-6 and TRBJ2-5, is DAGVTQSPTHLIKTRGQQVTLRCSPKSGHDTVSWYQQALGQGPQFIFQYYEEEERQRGNFPDRFSGHQFPNYSSELNVNALLLGDSALYLCASSWTGQETQYFGPGTRLLVL.

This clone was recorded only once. CDR3 coding DNA: TGCGCCAGCAGCATTGAGCCTAATCAGCCCCAGCATTTT. This codes for CASSIEPNQPQHF. The chain couples TRBV5-1 to TRBJ1-5; D gene ambiguous. Germline values: CDR1 SGHRS, CDR2 YFSETQ. Trimming took off 4 bases at V and 4 bases at J, with 9 bases between the two ends. There are 13 residues in the CDR3. Using reference TRBV5-1 and TRBJ1-5 for the parts outside the CDR3, the full variable domain is KAGVTQTPRYLIKTRGQQVTLSCSPISGHRSVSWYQQTPGQGLQFLFEYFSETQRNKGNFPGRFSGRQFSNSRSEMNVSTLELGDSALYLCASSIEPNQPQHFGDGTRLSIL.

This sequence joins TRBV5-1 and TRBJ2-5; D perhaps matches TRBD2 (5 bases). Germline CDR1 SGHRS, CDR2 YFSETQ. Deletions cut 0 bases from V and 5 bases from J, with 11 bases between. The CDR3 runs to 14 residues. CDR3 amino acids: CASSLGARGETQYF. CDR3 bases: TGCGCCAGCAGCTTGGGGGCTAGAGGGGAGACCCAGTACTTC.

The CDR3 protein is CARSLAHEQYF. The CDR3 bases are TGTGCCAGAAGCTTGGCTCACGAGCAGTACTTC. The chain is built from TRBV5-3 and TRBJ2-7; D call uncertain. TRBV5-3 is an open reading frame, and its role is uncertain. V was cut by 0 bases and J by 5 bases, with 3 bases left in between. The CDR3 has 11 amino acids.

The DNA for the CDR3 is TGTGCCAGCGGCTCCCAGGGTTACAATGAAAAACTGTTTTTT. The encoded protein is CASGSQGYNEKLFF. This rearrangement joins TRBV28 to TRBJ1-4; D may be TRBD1 (5 bases). The CDR3 sequence is 14 residues long. The V end was cut by 8 bases, the J end by 5 bases, with 15 bases between. The germline V gene has CDR1 MDHEN and CDR2 SYDVKM.

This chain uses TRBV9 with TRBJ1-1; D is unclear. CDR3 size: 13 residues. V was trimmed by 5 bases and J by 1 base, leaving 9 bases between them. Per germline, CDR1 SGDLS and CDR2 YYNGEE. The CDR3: CASSRTRNTEAFF. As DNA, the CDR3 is TGTGCCAGCAGTCGTACTCGGAACACTGAAGCTTTCTTT.

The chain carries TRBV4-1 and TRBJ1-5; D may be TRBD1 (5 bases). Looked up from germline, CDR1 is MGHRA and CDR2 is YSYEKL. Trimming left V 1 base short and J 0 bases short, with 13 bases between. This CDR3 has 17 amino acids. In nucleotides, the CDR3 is TGCGCCAGCAGCCAAGTAGCGGGACTCTATAGCAATCAGCCCCAGCATTTT. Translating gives CASSQVAGLYSNQPQHF.

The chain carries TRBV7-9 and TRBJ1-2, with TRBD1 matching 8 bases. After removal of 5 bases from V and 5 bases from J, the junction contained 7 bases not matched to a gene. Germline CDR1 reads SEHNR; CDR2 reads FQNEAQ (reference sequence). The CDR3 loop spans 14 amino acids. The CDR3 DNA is TGTGCCAGCAGCACGGACAGGGCGGAATATGGCTACACCTTC. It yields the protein CASSTDRAEYGYTF.

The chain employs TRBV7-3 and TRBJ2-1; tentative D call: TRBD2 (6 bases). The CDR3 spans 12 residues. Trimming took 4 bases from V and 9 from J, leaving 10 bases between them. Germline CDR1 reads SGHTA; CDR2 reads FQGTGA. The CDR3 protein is CASSWGEGEQFF. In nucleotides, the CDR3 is TGTGCCAGCAGCTGGGGGGAAGGTGAGCAGTTCTTC.

CDR3: CAWSVVGGGYEQYF. The CDR3 nucleotides are TGTGCCTGGAGTGTGGTGGGGGGGGGCTACGAGCAGTACTTC. This chain connects TRBV30 to TRBJ2-7; 7 bases match TRBD2. The J segment lost 3 bases and the V segment lost 0 bases, leaving 5 bases of the junction unmatched. CDR3 size: 14 residues. Germline CDR1 and CDR2: GTSNPN and SVGIG (reference sequence).